The sequence of this T cell receptor (beta chain) was determined in a study of T-cell memory formation after mild COVID-19. Study results and limitations: Clones which contracted sat mainly in CM and EM if CD4+, and in EMRA if CD8+.

The germline CDR1 and CDR2 sequences are MNHEY and SVGAGI. The CDR3 runs 14 residues. V shed 4 bases and J shed 7 bases, with 16 bases lying between them. This clonotype has only a few counts. Its antigen is undetermined. One entry per CDR3 protein, called by TCRdb with MiXCR from the 5' RACE reads. The table lists 300,000 to 400,000 distinct CDR3 sequences, roughly 15% of them singletons. This TCR derives from a man between 18 and 29 years old who had mild COVID-19 (a few samples of this study predate the infection). Cell type and time point are not known. The rearrangement links TRBV6-5 to TRBJ1-2; D gene uncertain. The sample consisted of PBMCs or a T cell subset sorted from them (not recorded which). CDR3 bases: TGTGCCAGCAGTTCCACCGGACCTTCCTTTGGCTACACCTTC. It translates to CASSSTGPSFGYTF.